The 26 T cell receptor beta chains listed next were all sequenced from one sample in a study of blood T cell repertoires in COVID-19. Sequenced by immunoSEQ multiplex PCR; TCRdb stores in-frame clones only, minus some. The sample has 360,000 or so clones, over 80% seen once; the top ten hold about 5%. Sequences were obtained from PBMCs or T cells enriched from blood (not recorded which). The receptor set was obtained from a woman aged 45-65 years who had recovered from COVID-19.

The chain is built from TRBV7-2 and TRBJ2-3, with TRBD2 matching 11 bases. The length of the CDR3 is 15 residues. The V and J ends lost 4 bases and 4 bases, in that order; junction bases with no gene match: 4. Looked up from germline, CDR1 is SGHTA and CDR2 is FQGNSA. The CDR3 protein is CASSSTSGRADTQYF. In DNA form, the CDR3 reads TGTGCCAGCAGCTCCACTAGCGGGAGAGCAGATACGCAGTATTTT. Drawing the rest from reference TRBV7-2 and TRBJ2-3, the complete variable domain is GAGVSQSPSNKVTEKGKDVELRCDPISGHTALYWYRQSLGQGLEFLIYFQGNSAPDKSGLPSDRFSAERTGGSVSTLTIQRTQQEDSAVYLCASSSTSGRADTQYFGPGTRLTVL.

V gene TRBV4-1 combines with J gene TRBJ1-5, with unresolved D. Germline values: CDR1 MGHRA, CDR2 YSYEKL. The CDR3 runs 14 residues. V shed 0 bases and J shed 2 bases, with 5 bases lying between them. Here the CDR3 DNA reads TGCGCCAGCAGCCAAGAATCCGGCAATCAGCCCCAGCATTTT. This sequence encodes CASSQESGNQPQHF.

The chain is built from TRBV3-1 (or the pseudogene TRBV3-2) and TRBJ1-1; D might be TRBD1 (6 bases). CDR1 LGHDT and CDR2 YNNKEL come from the germline V gene (reference sequence). CDR3 length: 15 residues. The V end was cut by 1 base, the J end by 10 bases, with 19 bases between. The CDR3 DNA reads as TGTGCCAGCAGCCAAGTGGCGGCATCGGGAGGGGGAGCTTTCTTT. Its protein is CASSQVAASGGGAFF.

The J gene is TRBJ2-7, the V gene TRBV4-3; 10 nucleotides agree with TRBD2. The CDR3 is made up of 20 amino acids. Trimming took 0 bases from V and 5 from J; bases not matched to a gene: 19. The germline V gene has CDR1 LGHNA and CDR2 YSLEER. The CDR3 coding sequence is TGCGCCAGCAGCCAAGATGTGGGAATAAGCGGGAGGGCCGAGGGCCACGAGCAGTACTTC. Translation: CASSQDVGISGRAEGHEQYF.

The rearrangement uses TRBV19 and TRBJ1-5; D may be TRBD1 (6 bases). CDR1 LNHDA and CDR2 SQIVND come from the germline V gene (reference sequence). V lost 4 bases, J lost 5 bases, and 12 bases lay in between. The CDR3 sequence is 14 residues long. DNA for the CDR3: TGTGCCAGTAGTAGGCGACAGGCGGATCAGCCCCAGCATTTT. Translating it yields CASSRRQADQPQHF.

The CDR3 nucleotides read TGCGCCAGCAGCTTGGGGGAAGGGGACAATGAGCAGTTCTTC. Its protein product is CASSLGEGDNEQFF. J is TRBJ2-1 and V is TRBV5-1; tentative D call: TRBD1 (5 bases). The germline gives CDR1 SGHRS, CDR2 YFSETQ. The CDR3 has 14 residues. V was pared by 0 bases and J by 5 bases, with 9 bases between.

Only a few counts were recorded for this clone. The chain recombines TRBV30 with TRBJ1-4; unclear D gene. Trimming left V 2 bases short and J 8 bases short, with 9 bases between. Germline V gene lookup returns CDR1 GTSNPN and CDR2 SVGIG (reference sequence). CDR3 size: 12 residues. DNA for the CDR3: TGTGCCTGGAGTTCCACTCTGGAAAAACTGTTTTTT. It translates to CAWSSTLEKLFF. The variable domain in full, with the rest retrieved from reference TRBV30 and TRBJ1-4, is SQTIHQWPATLVQPVGSPLSLECTVEGTSNPNLYWYRQAAGRGLQLLFYSVGIGQISSEVPQNLSASRPQDRQFILSSKKLLLSDSGFYLCAWSSTLEKLFFGSGTQLSVL.

CDR3 in DNA: TGCGCCAGCAGGACAGGGGTGGGTAATGAAAAACTGTTTTTT. Translated: CASRTGVGNEKLFF. The chain is built from TRBV5-1 and TRBJ1-4; 8 bases fit TRBD1. CDR1 and CDR2 (germline): SGHRS, YFSETQ. Germline trimming cut 5 bases from V and 4 bases from J; bases unmatched to any gene: 4. The CDR3 loop spans 14 amino acids. The entire variable domain, with the rest obtained from reference TRBV5-1 and TRBJ1-4, is as follows: KAGVTQTPRYLIKTRGQQVTLSCSPISGHRSVSWYQQTPGQGLQFLFEYFSETQRNKGNFPGRFSGRQFSNSRSEMNVSTLELGDSALYLCASRTGVGNEKLFFGSGTQLSVL.

The chain uses TRBV19 and TRBJ2-3; 8 bases agree with TRBD2. CDR3 length: 13 amino acids. Germline V gene data show CDR1 as LNHDA and CDR2 as SQIVND (reference sequence). The V segment lost 10 bases and the J segment 2 bases; nucleotides outside the gene matches: 5. The CDR3 DNA follows: TGTGCCACTGGACTAGCAAACACAGATACGCAGTATTTT. Residues: CATGLANTDTQYF.

This clone was detected once. The chain has TRBV29-1 and TRBJ1-2, with D perhaps TRBD1 (5 bases). The CDR3 is 12 amino acids. Trimming took 5 bases from V and 1 from J, leaving 8 bases between them. The germline V gene has CDR1 SQVTM and CDR2 ANQGSEA. Here the CDR3 DNA reads TGCAGCGTTTCGACAGTTAACTATGGCTACACCTTC. Protein sequence: CSVSTVNYGYTF.

This clone was detected a few times. CDR3 amino acids: CASSTPGVRGYGYTF. The CDR3 DNA is TGTGCCAGCAGTACCCCCGGGGTCAGGGGGTATGGCTACACCTTC. V usage is TRBV6-2 or TRBV6-3 and J usage is TRBJ1-2; 7 bases align to TRBD1. Germline V gene sequence: CDR1 MNHEY, CDR2 SVGEGT. The CDR3 is 15 residues long. J gave up 5 bases and V 5 bases, and 11 bases lay outside the gene matches.

This rearrangement joins TRBV5-1 to TRBJ1-2; no clear D gene. The CDR3 covers 14 residues. Trimming shortened V by 4 bases and J by 2 bases, and 12 bases separated the two germline ends. The germline CDR1 and CDR2 sequences are SGHRS and YFSETQ. The CDR3 is CASSGTVPNYGYTF. CDR3 DNA sequence: TGCGCCAGCAGCGGCACAGTTCCAAACTATGGCTACACCTTC.

The chain joins TRBV12-3 or TRBV12-4 to TRBJ1-5, with unresolved D. V was pared by 0 bases and J by 4 bases, with 4 bases between. CDR3 length: 13 amino acids. DNA of the CDR3: TGTGCCAGCAGTTTAGCGCGTAATCAGCCCCAGCATTTT. Protein product: CASSLARNQPQHF.

The chain combines TRBV2 with TRBJ2-3; maybe TRBD1 (5 bases). The CDR3 covers 19 residues. CDR1 is SNHLY and CDR2 is FYNNEI in the germline V gene. Trimming took 3 bases from V and 1 from J, leaving 23 bases between them. This chain's CDR3 is CASSDFALSADTRTDTQYF. The CDR3 DNA follows: TGTGCCAGCAGTGACTTTGCTCTGAGCGCGGACACTCGCACAGATACGCAGTATTTT.

The chain has TRBV30 and TRBJ2-2; tentative D call: TRBD1 (6 bases). V was pared by 5 bases and J by 4 bases, with 17 bases between. CDR1 is GTSNPN, CDR2 SVGIG, per germline (reference sequence). The CDR3 has 15 amino acids. CDR3 in amino acids: CAWGGVGAFTGELFF. In nucleotides, the CDR3 is TGTGCCTGGGGGGGTGTGGGGGCTTTCACCGGGGAGCTGTTTTTT.

V gene TRBV19 combines with J gene TRBJ2-1, with D possibly matching TRBD1 (5 bases). The CDR3 has 16 amino acids. Germline CDR1 reads LNHDA; CDR2 reads SQIVND (reference sequence). V was trimmed by 9 bases and J by 8 bases, leaving 26 bases between them. The CDR3 protein is CASTPLSTALPDEQFF. The CDR3 DNA is TGTGCCAGCACCCCCCTTTCGACAGCACTACCTGATGAGCAGTTCTTC.

CDR3 in DNA: TGTGCCAGCAGTCCCTTGGGGGGGGGCTACACCTTC. As protein: CASSPLGGGYTF. This chain uses TRBV12-3 or TRBV12-4 with TRBJ1-2, with TRBD1 as a possible D gene (5 bases). CDR3 length equals 12 residues. V shed 5 bases and J shed 8 bases, with 12 bases lying between them.

This clone was counted many times. V gene TRBV5-5 combines with J gene TRBJ2-1; a possible D gene is TRBD2 (6 bases). CDR3 length: 18 amino acids. V lost 0 bases and J 3 bases, leaving 19 bases between the germline ends. CDR1 SGHKS and CDR2 YYEKEE come from the germline V gene (reference sequence). The CDR3 nucleotides read TGTGCCAGCAGCTTGGACGCTCTCCGGGACTCCTACTACAATGAGCAGTTCTTC. This gives the protein CASSLDALRDSYYNEQFF. The full variable domain, its missing parts supplied by reference TRBV5-5 and TRBJ2-1, is DAGVTQSPTHLIKTRGQQVTLRCSPISGHKSVSWYQQVLGQGPQFIFQYYEKEERGRGNFPDRFSARQFPNYSSELNVNALLLGDSALYLCASSLDALRDSYYNEQFFGPGTRLTVL.

In DNA form, the CDR3 reads TGTGCCAGCAGTTTACGGGGAGGACGGCCTGAAGCTTTCTTT. This encodes CASSLRGGRPEAFF. V and J are TRBV11-2 and TRBJ1-1; no definite D call. V was pared by 6 bases and J by 6 bases, with 17 bases between. Germline CDR1 reads SGHAT; CDR2 reads FQNNGV. The CDR3 loop spans 14 amino acids.

This clone was recorded only once. The chain employs TRBV5-1 and TRBJ1-1; 9 nucleotides agree with TRBD1. V lost 4 bases, J lost 6 bases, and 4 bases stayed unmatched. Germline CDR1 is SGHRS and CDR2 is YFSETQ. The CDR3 has 13 residues. This CDR3 reads CASSTGQGAEAFF. Here the CDR3 DNA reads TGCGCCAGCAGCACGGGACAGGGCGCTGAAGCTTTCTTT.

The DNA of the CDR3 is TGTGCCACCAGCAGCGAGCTTGCGACAGGGCGTATTGGGGGCTACACCTTC. This codes for CATSSELATGRIGGYTF. The chain recombines TRBV15 with TRBJ1-2; 7 nucleotides line up with TRBD1. Germline V gene lookup returns CDR1 LNHNV and CDR2 YYDKDF (reference sequence). Unmatched junction bases numbered 18, after V lost 3 bases and J lost 8 bases. The CDR3 has 17 amino acids.

The chain links TRBV4-2 to TRBJ1-2, with D tentatively TRBD1 (5 bases). The CDR3 is 12 amino acids. Between the trimmed V and J ends, which lost 6 bases and 8 bases, there was a span of 13 bases. CDR1 and CDR2 (germline): LGHNA, YNFKEQ. The CDR3 nucleotides are TGTGCCAGCAGTAAGGGACTGGGGGGCTACACCTTC. Its protein is CASSKGLGGYTF.

This sequence joins TRBV6-6 and TRBJ1-6; 7 positions match TRBD1. Germline CDR1 MNHNY, CDR2 SVGAGI (reference sequence). V shed 5 bases, J shed 5 bases, and the junction held 3 bases outside the gene matches. CDR3 size: 14 residues. CDR3 nucleotides: TGTGCCAGCAGTGTACAGGGGAATAATTCACCCCTCCACTTT. This encodes CASSVQGNNSPLHF.

CDR3 sequence reads: CASSTHLGQGSSGANVLTF. The DNA of the CDR3 is TGTGCCAGCAGCACCCACCTCGGACAGGGTAGCTCTGGGGCCAACGTCCTGACTTTC. The chain combines TRBV6-2 or TRBV6-3 with TRBJ2-6, with TRBD1 matching over 8 bases. Germline trimming cut 6 bases from V and 0 bases from J; bases unmatched to any gene: 13. The CDR3 has 19 amino acids. CDR1 MNHEY and CDR2 SVGEGT come from the germline V gene.

V usage is TRBV10-3 and J usage is TRBJ1-1; D remains ambiguous. Germline assignment: CDR1 ENHRY and CDR2 SYGVKD. V dropped 3 bases and J dropped 9 bases, with 17 bases sitting between them. The CDR3 is made up of 14 amino acids. CDR3 residues: CAISDQRVLGQAFF. As DNA, the CDR3 is TGTGCCATCAGTGACCAGAGGGTTCTCGGCCAAGCTTTCTTT.

The chain combines TRBV5-6 with TRBJ2-2, with a tentative D call TRBD1 (5 bases). Trimming shortened V by 4 bases and J by 5 bases, and 12 bases separated the two germline ends. The V gene's germline CDR1 is SGHDT and CDR2 YYEEEE. The CDR3 totals 14 residues. The CDR3 loop reads CASSQQYRTGELFF. The CDR3 nucleotides are TGTGCCAGCAGCCAGCAATACAGGACCGGGGAGCTGTTTTTT.